This T cell receptor (beta chain) was found in a study of shared clonotypes between healthy human individuals. Study-wide background: The study used three CD4 naive, three CD4 memory, two CD8 naive and one CD8 memory plate per donor.

In the original workflow: Junction-only immunoSEQ sequences carried no quality scores, so filtering differed. The protocol was immunoSEQ multiplex PCR, while the TCRdb copy is restricted to in-frame clones and leaves out a portion. The DNA was the basis for D and trimming; V, J and clone size are from that table. The sample shows 950,000 to 1,200,000 clones, 77% of them seen only once. Study-wide points: Clonotypes that were shared across four donors made up approximately 5.1% of naive CD4 clonotypes.

As concerns this clone: Its target is unknown.

This CDR3 contains 17 residues. The germline V gene encodes CDR1 SGHDT and CDR2 YYEEEE. Trimming stripped 0 bases from V and 2 bases from J, with 18 bases between. This chain uses TRBV5-6 with TRBJ2-7, with D perhaps TRBD2 (5 bases). The sequenced sample was memory CD4+ T cells from PBMCs. The subset: CD45RA-negative fraction. The receptor comes from a man between 18 and 29 years old in good health. Some clones in this sample may be carry-over from other donors' samples. In DNA, the CDR3 is TGTGCCAGCAGCTTGGCGGCGGGTAGGATTACTCCCTACGAGCAGTACTTC. Translation gives CASSLAAGRITPYEQYF.